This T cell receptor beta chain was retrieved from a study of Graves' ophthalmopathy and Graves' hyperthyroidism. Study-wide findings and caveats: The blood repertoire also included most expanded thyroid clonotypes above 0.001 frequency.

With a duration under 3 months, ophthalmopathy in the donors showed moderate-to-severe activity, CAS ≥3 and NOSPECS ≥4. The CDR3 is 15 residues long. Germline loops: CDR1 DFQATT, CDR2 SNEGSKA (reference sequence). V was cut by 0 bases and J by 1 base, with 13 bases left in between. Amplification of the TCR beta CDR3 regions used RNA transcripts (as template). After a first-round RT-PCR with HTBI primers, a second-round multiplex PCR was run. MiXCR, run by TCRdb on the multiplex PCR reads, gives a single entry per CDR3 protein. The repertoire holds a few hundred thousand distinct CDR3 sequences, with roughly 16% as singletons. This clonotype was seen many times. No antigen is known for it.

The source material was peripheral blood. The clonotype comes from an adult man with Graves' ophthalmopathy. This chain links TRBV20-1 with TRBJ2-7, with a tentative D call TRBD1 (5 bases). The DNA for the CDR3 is TGCAGTGCTAGAGATGGGTGGGGCCCTTCCTACGAGCAGTACTTC. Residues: CSARDGWGPSYEQYF.